The 21 T cell receptor beta chains given below trace back to one sample, sequenced in a study of response to subunit inactivated influenza vaccine. TCRdb re-derived calls from the RT-PCR reads in MiXCR, one entry per CDR3 protein. Among 560,000 or so distinct CDR3 sequences listed, 7.6% were seen once. Material: PBMCs from blood, obtained around 2 years after vaccination. The receptors shown here come from a man between 50 and 69 years old who received an inactivated influenza vaccine.

This clonotype was found many times. The chain combines TRBV28 with TRBJ2-7; D uncertain. Deletions cut 5 bases from V and 3 bases from J, with 20 bases between. The CDR3 length is 16 residues. The germline V gene has CDR1 MDHEN and CDR2 SYDVKM. This CDR3 reads CASSPPLEGLNYEQYF. The CDR3 region has the DNA TGTGCCAGCAGTCCACCCCTCGAAGGGCTCAACTACGAGCAGTACTTC.

This clonotype came up a few times. This chain links TRBV3-1 with TRBJ2-3; 8 bases fit TRBD2. V shed 0 bases and J 5 bases; nucleotides not matched to a gene: 7. This CDR3 is 16 amino acids long. Germline V gene data show CDR1 as LGHDT and CDR2 as YNNKEL (reference sequence). CDR3 nucleotides: TGTGCCAGCAGCCAAGATACGGGGGGGCGAGGAGATACGCAGTATTTT. It specifies CASSQDTGGRGDTQYF.

The chain combines TRBV10-1 with TRBJ2-3; 11 bases are shared with TRBD2. CDR3 length: 15 residues. V gave up 5 bases and J gave up 2 bases; unmatched junction bases: 3. Germline V gene data show CDR1 as WNHNN and CDR2 as SYGVQD (reference sequence). CDR3 protein: CASSRLAGFTDTQYF. The CDR3 coding sequence is TGCGCCAGCAGTCGACTAGCGGGGTTCACAGATACGCAGTATTTT.

The table lists this clonotype with a few counts. The rearrangement joins TRBV12-3 or TRBV12-4 to TRBJ2-2, with 9 bases matching TRBD1. There are 15 residues in the CDR3. V lost 3 bases, J lost 7 bases, and 6 bases stayed unmatched. The CDR3, as DNA: TGTGCCAGCAGTTTTTTGACAGGGGGGGTCGGGGAGCTGTTTTTT. It is translated as CASSFLTGGVGELFF.

This clonotype was seen many times. The gene calls are TRBV20-1 and TRBJ2-3; D is possibly TRBD1 or TRBD2 (5 bases each). CDR1 is DFQATT and CDR2 is SNEGSKA in the germline V gene (reference sequence). V lost 5 bases, J lost 2 bases, and 11 bases lay in between. There are 13 residues in the CDR3. The CDR3 DNA sequence: TGCAGTGCTCGGGGACCAAACACAGATACGCAGTATTTT. Its protein product is CSARGPNTDTQYF.

This clonotype was picked up a small number of times. This chain connects TRBV5-4 to TRBJ2-2; 11 positions agree with TRBD2. V lost 4 bases, J lost 2 bases, and 7 bases stayed unmatched. This CDR3 region has 17 residues. Germline-derived CDR1 and CDR2 are SGHNT and YYREEE (reference sequence). The DNA for the CDR3 is TGTGCCAGCAGCAGGCTGGGACTAGCGGTAAACACCGGGGAGCTGTTTTTT. Protein: CASSRLGLAVNTGELFF.

V and J are TRBV28 and TRBJ2-3; TRBD2 aligns across 10 bases. The CDR3 sequence is 15 residues long. The germline V gene encodes CDR1 MDHEN and CDR2 SYDVKM. After removal of 6 bases from V and 6 bases from J, the junction contained 9 bases not matched to a gene. CDR3 sequence (DNA): TGTGCCAGCAGGGGAGCGGGAGGGCCCGGTGATACGCAGTATTTT. This gives the protein CASRGAGGPGDTQYF.

The chain joins TRBV20-1 to TRBJ2-7, with 7 nucleotides matching TRBD2. After removal of 6 bases from V and 3 bases from J, the junction contained 8 bases not matched to a gene. The CDR3 loop spans 13 amino acids. CDR1 and CDR2 from the germline V gene are DFQATT and SNEGSKA (reference sequence). The CDR3 region is CSAERDFDYEQYF. CDR3 DNA sequence: TGCAGTGCGGAGCGGGACTTTGACTACGAGCAGTACTTC.

This clonotype was picked up many times. The chain recombines TRBV15 with TRBJ2-1; 7 bases agree with TRBD2. The CDR3 covers 16 residues. The germline V gene encodes CDR1 LNHNV and CDR2 YYDKDF (reference sequence). The ends lost 0 bases at V and 8 bases at J; junction bases unmatched: 10. Written as DNA, the CDR3 is TGTGCCACCAGCAGAGATTTGGGCGGGAGTGTCCATGAGCAGTTCTTC. Protein product: CATSRDLGGSVHEQFF.

V usage is TRBV18 and J usage is TRBJ2-6; D may be TRBD1 (5 bases). From germline, CDR1 is KGHSH and CDR2 LQKENI. The germline V and J ends were trimmed by 1 base and 3 bases, with 22 bases remaining between them. The CDR3 contains 20 residues. CDR3 sequence: CASSPRVPNRSVNGANVLTF. The CDR3 DNA sequence: TGTGCCAGCTCACCACGGGTGCCTAACAGGTCCGTAAATGGGGCCAACGTCCTGACTTTC.

This clonotype has just a few counts. The rearrangement joins TRBV6-2 or TRBV6-3 to TRBJ2-1; D not certain. This CDR3 has 15 amino acids. V lost 0 bases, J lost 3 bases, and 9 bases lay in between. CDR1 is MNHEY, CDR2 SVGEGT, per germline. The CDR3 sequence: CASSYSTGFYNEQFF. CDR3 sequence (DNA): TGTGCCAGCAGTTACTCGACCGGGTTCTACAATGAGCAGTTCTTC.

V usage is TRBV15 and J usage is TRBJ2-1; 8 bases line up with TRBD2. J was trimmed by 10 bases and V by 1 base; bases with no gene match: 15. Germline V CDR1 and CDR2: LNHNV, YYDKDF (reference sequence). The CDR3 spans 17 residues. CDR3 loop: CATSRVGRLGTSYEQFF. As DNA, the CDR3 is TGTGCCACCAGCAGAGTGGGCCGCCTCGGGACTAGTTACGAGCAGTTCTTC.

This clonotype was seen repeatedly, ten times or more. The V and J genes are TRBV6-2 or TRBV6-3 and TRBJ2-7; 10 bases align to TRBD1. From germline, CDR1 is MNHEY and CDR2 SVGEGT. The CDR3 loop spans 13 amino acids. Trimming cost V 7 bases and J 3 bases; bases outside gene matches: 3. The CDR3 coding sequence is TGTGCCAGCACCCGGGACAGGGGCTACGAGCAGTACTTC. Amino acids: CASTRDRGYEQYF.

This clonotype has only a few counts. The rearrangement joins TRBV10-3 to TRBJ2-1, with D perhaps matching TRBD1 (5 bases). Trimming removed 11 bases at V and 6 bases at J, with 11 bases between. Germline-derived CDR1 and CDR2 are ENHRY and SYGVKD. The CDR3 spans 11 residues. CDR3 DNA: TGTGCCGTCGCTCAGGGCAATGAGCAGTTCTTC. It encodes CAVAQGNEQFF.

This clonotype was detected a few times. The chain uses TRBV10-3 and TRBJ2-2, with 8 nucleotides matching TRBD1. The CDR3 has 16 residues. V gave up 2 bases and J gave up 2 bases; unmatched junction bases: 4. CDR1 is ENHRY, CDR2 SYGVKD, per germline. The CDR3 protein is CAISETGGTNTGELFF. As DNA, the CDR3 is TGTGCCATCAGTGAGACAGGGGGAACCAACACCGGGGAGCTGTTTTTT.

V gene TRBV20-1 combines with J gene TRBJ2-3, with no clear D. The V gene's germline CDR1 is DFQATT and CDR2 SNEGSKA (reference sequence). CDR3 length: 13 amino acids. The CDR3 reads CSVHVGSPDTQYF. The CDR3 nucleotides are TGCAGCGTCCACGTCGGGTCTCCAGATACGCAGTATTTT.

The chain joins TRBV27 to TRBJ1-2; D gene ambiguous. V shed 2 bases and J shed 7 bases, with 23 bases lying between them. CDR3 length: 17 amino acids. Germline CDR1 and CDR2: MNHEY and SMNVEV (reference sequence). The CDR3 region is CASSLGGGGLALSGYTF. CDR3 in DNA: TGTGCCAGCAGTTTAGGAGGTGGCGGGCTTGCCCTGAGTGGCTACACCTTC.

The sample holds many counts of this clonotype. The V and J genes are TRBV6-1 and TRBJ1-1, with D possibly being TRBD1 (5 bases). V was trimmed by 3 bases and J by 5 bases, leaving 16 bases between them. Germline CDR1 reads MNHNS; CDR2 reads SASEGT. This CDR3 comprises 15 residues. The CDR3 DNA sequence: TGTGCCAGCAGTGATTACGCAGAAAGGGGAACTGAAGCTTTCTTT. This gives the protein CASSDYAERGTEAFF.

This chain uses TRBV5-1 with TRBJ1-1, with TRBD1 as a possible D gene (5 bases). The CDR3 totals 12 residues. From germline, CDR1 is SGHRS and CDR2 YFSETQ. V gave up 0 bases and J gave up 12 bases, with 12 bases separating them. The CDR3 nucleotides read TGCGCCAGCAGCTTGGAGAAGGGGAACTCTTTCTTT. This gives the protein CASSLEKGNSFF.

This chain connects TRBV6-1 to TRBJ1-2; D is uncertain. V lost 6 bases and J 0 bases, leaving 14 bases between the germline ends. This CDR3 comprises 15 residues. Per germline, CDR1 MNHNS and CDR2 SASEGT. The CDR3 region is CASRMPREANYGYTF. CDR3 coding DNA: TGTGCCAGCAGAATGCCGAGGGAAGCTAACTATGGCTACACCTTC.

The genes are TRBV2 and TRBJ2-7, with 7 bases fitting TRBD2. The CDR3 sequence is 15 residues long. CDR1 is SNHLY and CDR2 is FYNNEI in the germline V gene. V was pared by 3 bases and J by 0 bases, with 5 bases of the junction left unmatched. The CDR3 DNA reads TGTGCCAGCAGTGAGAATCCGGGGGGCTCCTACGAGCAGTACTTC. As protein: CASSENPGGSYEQYF.